This T cell receptor beta chain appears in the sequencing data of a study of blood T cell repertoires in COVID-19. About the study: Donors in the United States, Italy and Spain gave samples during acute or convalescent COVID-19.

J lost 8 bases, V lost 0 bases, and 3 bases had no gene match. Looked up from germline, CDR1 is MNHNY and CDR2 is SVGAGI (reference sequence). This CDR3 is 13 amino acids long. TCRdb keeps only in-frame clones here, not all; method: immunoSEQ multiplex PCR. The table shows roughly 120,000 clones, with about four fifths occurring only once. This sequence joins TRBV6-6 and TRBJ1-1; TRBD1 matches 7 bases. The clonotype was recovered from an elderly woman with acute or convalescent COVID-19. Specimen: peripheral blood. CDR3: CASSYSTGPEAFF. The CDR3 DNA reads TGTGCCAGCAGTTACTCGACAGGGCCCGAAGCTTTCTTT.